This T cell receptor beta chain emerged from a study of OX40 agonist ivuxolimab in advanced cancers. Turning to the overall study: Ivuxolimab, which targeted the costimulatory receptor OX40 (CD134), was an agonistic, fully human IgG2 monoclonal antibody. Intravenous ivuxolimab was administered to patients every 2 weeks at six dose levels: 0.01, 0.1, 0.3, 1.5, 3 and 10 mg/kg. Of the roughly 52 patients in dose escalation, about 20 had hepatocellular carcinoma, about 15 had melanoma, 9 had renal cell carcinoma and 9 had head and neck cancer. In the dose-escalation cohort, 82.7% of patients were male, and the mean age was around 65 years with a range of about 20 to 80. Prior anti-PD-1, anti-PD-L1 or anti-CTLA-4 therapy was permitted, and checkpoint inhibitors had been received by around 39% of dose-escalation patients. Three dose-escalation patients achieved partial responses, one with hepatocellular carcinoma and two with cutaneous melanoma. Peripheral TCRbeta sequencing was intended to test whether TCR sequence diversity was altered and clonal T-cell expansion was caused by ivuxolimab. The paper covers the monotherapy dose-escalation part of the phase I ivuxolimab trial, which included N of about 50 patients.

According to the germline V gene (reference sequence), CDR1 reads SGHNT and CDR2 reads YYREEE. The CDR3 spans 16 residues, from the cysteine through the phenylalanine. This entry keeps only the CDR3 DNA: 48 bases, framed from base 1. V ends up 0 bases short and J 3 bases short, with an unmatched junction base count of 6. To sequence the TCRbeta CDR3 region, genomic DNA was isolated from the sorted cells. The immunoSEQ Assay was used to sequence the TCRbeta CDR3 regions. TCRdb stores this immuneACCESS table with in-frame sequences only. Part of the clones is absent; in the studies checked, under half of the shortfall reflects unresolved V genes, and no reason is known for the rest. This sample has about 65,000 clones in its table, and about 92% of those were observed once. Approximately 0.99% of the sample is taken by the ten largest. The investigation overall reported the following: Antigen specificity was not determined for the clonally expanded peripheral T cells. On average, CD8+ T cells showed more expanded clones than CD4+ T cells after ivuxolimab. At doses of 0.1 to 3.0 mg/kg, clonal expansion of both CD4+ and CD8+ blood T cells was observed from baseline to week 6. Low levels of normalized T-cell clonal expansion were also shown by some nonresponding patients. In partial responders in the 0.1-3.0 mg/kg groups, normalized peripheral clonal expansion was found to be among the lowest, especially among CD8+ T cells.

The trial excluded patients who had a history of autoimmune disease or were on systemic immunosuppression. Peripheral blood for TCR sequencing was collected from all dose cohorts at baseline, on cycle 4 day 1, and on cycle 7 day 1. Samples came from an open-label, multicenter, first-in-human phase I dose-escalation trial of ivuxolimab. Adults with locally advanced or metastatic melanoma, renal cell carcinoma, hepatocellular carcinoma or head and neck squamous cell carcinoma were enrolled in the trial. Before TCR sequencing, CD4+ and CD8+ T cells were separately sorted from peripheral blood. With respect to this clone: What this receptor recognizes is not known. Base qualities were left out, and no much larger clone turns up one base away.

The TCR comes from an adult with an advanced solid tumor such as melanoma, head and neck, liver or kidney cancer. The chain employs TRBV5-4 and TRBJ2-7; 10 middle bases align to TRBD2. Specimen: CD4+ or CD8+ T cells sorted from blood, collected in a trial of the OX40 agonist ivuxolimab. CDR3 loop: CASSLEPSGGNYEQYF. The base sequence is TGTGCCAGCAGCTTGGAACCTAGCGGGGGAAACTACGAGCAGTACTTC.